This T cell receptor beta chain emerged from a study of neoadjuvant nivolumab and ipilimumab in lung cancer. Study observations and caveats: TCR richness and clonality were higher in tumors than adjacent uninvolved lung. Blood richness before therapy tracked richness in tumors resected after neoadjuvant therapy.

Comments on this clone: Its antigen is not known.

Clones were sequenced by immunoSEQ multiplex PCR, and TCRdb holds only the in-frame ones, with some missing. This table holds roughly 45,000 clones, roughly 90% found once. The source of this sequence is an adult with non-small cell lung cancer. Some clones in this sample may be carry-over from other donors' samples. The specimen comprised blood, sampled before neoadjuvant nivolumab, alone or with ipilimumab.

CDR3 protein: CATSRSGASGLGELFF. The CDR3 DNA reads as TGTGCCACCAGCAGGAGCGGGGCTAGCGGGCTGGGGGAGCTGTTTTTT. The chain combines TRBV15 with TRBJ2-2; 8 positions match TRBD2. The CDR3 covers 16 residues. Germline CDR1 is LNHNV and CDR2 is YYDKDF (reference sequence). The J segment lost 8 bases and the V segment lost 3 bases, leaving 11 bases of the junction unmatched.